The 12 T cell receptor beta chains in this list originate from one sample, sequenced in a study of brain T cells in children with intractable seizures. Clones were sequenced by immunoSEQ multiplex PCR, and TCRdb holds only the in-frame ones, with some missing. The sample shows about 340,000 clones, about 93% of them seen only once. Time point given: blood from clinic visit 5 months post-surgery; TSC patient then seizure free. Sequencing used peripheral blood, obtained 4 to 6 months after surgery. All receptors derive from a boy younger than two with tuberous sclerosis and intractable seizures.

V gene TRBV6-1 combines with J gene TRBJ1-1; D may be TRBD1 (5 bases). V was cut by 3 bases and J by 6 bases, with 14 bases left in between. The CDR3 length is 14 residues. Germline V gives CDR1 MNHNS, CDR2 SASEGT. The CDR3 sequence is CASSEPRVIAEAFF. CDR3 coding DNA: TGTGCCAGCAGTGAGCCCAGGGTTATCGCTGAAGCTTTCTTT.

Details on this clone: The likely explanation is a read error, given a far larger clone one base away. This sequence joins TRBV3-1 (or the pseudogene TRBV3-2) and TRBJ1-2; 7 bases map to TRBD1. CDR1 is LGHDT and CDR2 is YNNKEL in the germline V gene (reference sequence). The CDR3 contains 12 residues. With V trimmed by 3 bases and J by 7 bases, 2 bases remained unmatched. DNA of the CDR3: TGTGCCAGCAGCCAGACAGGGCTTGGCTACACCTTC. As protein: CASSQTGLGYTF.

This sequence joins TRBV13 and TRBJ2-7; maybe TRBD2 (7 bases). The CDR3 has 14 amino acids. CDR1 and CDR2 (germline): PRHDT, FYEKMQ (reference sequence). Trimming took off 6 bases at V and 4 bases at J, with 16 bases between the two ends. CDR3 sequence: CASRPTGGGYEQYF. The CDR3 nucleotides are TGTGCCAGCAGGCCCACGGGGGGCGGTTACGAGCAGTACTTC.

The chain uses TRBV3-1 (or the pseudogene TRBV3-2) and TRBJ2-7, with D unresolved. The germline V gene encodes CDR1 LGHDT and CDR2 YNNKEL (reference sequence). CDR3 length: 15 amino acids. Trimming cost V 0 bases and J 2 bases, with 11 bases left between them. CDR3 loop: CASSQDVFPTYEQYF. The CDR3, as DNA: TGTGCCAGCAGCCAAGATGTCTTTCCGACCTACGAGCAGTACTTC.

The chain carries TRBV6-1 and TRBJ1-5, with D unclear. Germline CDR1 is MNHNS and CDR2 is SASEGT. This CDR3 is 14 amino acids long. V was trimmed by 2 bases and J by 6 bases, leaving 11 bases between them. CDR3 loop: CASSENRGIQPQHF. CDR3 coding DNA: TGTGCCAGCAGTGAAAATAGAGGGATTCAGCCCCAGCATTTT.

The chain recombines TRBV19 with TRBJ1-4; weak D call: TRBD1 (5 bases). V was shortened by 5 bases and J by 9 bases, with 7 bases between the two germline ends. CDR1 and CDR2 from the germline V gene are LNHDA and SQIVND (reference sequence). The CDR3 totals 11 residues. In nucleotides, the CDR3 is TGTGCCAGTAGTTCGGACAAAAAACTGTTTTTT. Translation: CASSSDKKLFF.

J is TRBJ2-7 and V is TRBV13; D is perhaps TRBD1 (5 bases). This CDR3 contains 14 residues. The V and J ends lost 3 bases and 2 bases respectively, with 11 bases between them. CDR1 is PRHDT and CDR2 is FYEKMQ in the germline V gene (reference sequence). In DNA, the CDR3 is TGTGCCAGCAGCTTGTGGACAACGACCTACGAGCAGTACTTC. It codes for CASSLWTTTYEQYF.

The chain recombines TRBV5-1 with TRBJ2-7; 7 bases line up with TRBD1. The germline gives CDR1 SGHRS, CDR2 YFSETQ. Germline trimming cut 4 bases from V and 3 bases from J; bases unmatched to any gene: 10. The CDR3 runs 15 residues. CDR3 amino acids: CASSQGQPLRYEQYF. CDR3 in DNA: TGCGCCAGCAGCCAGGGACAGCCTTTGCGCTACGAGCAGTACTTC.

The V gene is TRBV3-1 (or the pseudogene TRBV3-2), the J gene TRBJ1-1; the D is unclear. CDR3 length: 13 residues. V lost 1 base and J lost 0, with 3 bases in between. Germline values: CDR1 LGHDT, CDR2 YNNKEL (reference sequence). The CDR3 spells CASSQVLNTEAFF. As DNA, the CDR3 is TGTGCCAGCAGCCAAGTTTTGAACACTGAAGCTTTCTTT.

The rearrangement links TRBV9 to TRBJ2-7; D might be TRBD2 (6 bases). The V gene lost 2 bases and the J gene lost 0 bases, with 12 bases spanning the gap. The CDR3 has 15 amino acids. From germline, CDR1 is SGDLS and CDR2 YYNGEE. The CDR3 DNA reads TGTGCCAGCAGCGTTGGGGACTCGAGCTCCTACGAGCAGTACTTC. Translated, it gives CASSVGDSSSYEQYF.

This chain's CDR3 is CATSFGDSPEQYF. In DNA, the CDR3 is TGTGCCACCTCGTTCGGGGACAGTCCTGAGCAGTACTTC. This chain links TRBV10-3 with TRBJ2-7; TRBD1 aligns across 7 bases. Losses at the gene ends were 10 bases for V and 7 bases for J; bases not matched to a gene: 13. Germline values: CDR1 ENHRY, CDR2 SYGVKD. The length of the CDR3 is 13 residues.

The chain links TRBV7-9 to TRBJ2-4; D is uncertain. V lost 2 bases to trimming and J lost 8 bases, with 7 bases between them. Germline loops: CDR1 SEHNR, CDR2 FQNEAQ (reference sequence). This CDR3 has 12 amino acids. The CDR3 nucleotides read TGTGCCAGCAGCTTATTTTGGGACATTCAGTACTTC. Translation: CASSLFWDIQYF.